These T cell receptor beta chains were read from a single sample in a study of early T cells in non-severe SARS-CoV-2 infection. In TCRdb, the 5' RACE reads were re-called with MiXCR into one record per CDR3 protein. This sample carries 80,000 to 95,000 distinct CDR3 sequences, 16% of them seen once, and the ten largest clones take about 5%. The sample was whole blood, taken at baseline. These receptors were obtained from an adult who was a healthcare worker with PCR-confirmed SARS-CoV-2 infection or an uninfected control (not recorded which). The CDR3 runs from the conserved cysteine through the conserved F or W. Fields, in order: D gene, V gene, J gene, clone size, CDR3 DNA, CDR3 protein. A D gene is named only where the DNA matches it firmly. The size entry is marked missing in some rows and otherwise reads once, few, many or a size class.

d_gene: NA; v_gene: TRBV6-2/TRBV6-3; j_gene: TRBJ2-5; abundance: NA; CDR3nt: TGTGCCAGCGGAGGCGGCCGAGAGGAGACCCGGTACTTC; CDR3aa: CASGGGREETRYF
d_gene: NA; v_gene: TRBV2; j_gene: TRBJ2-1; abundance: NA; CDR3nt: TGTGCCAGCACGGGACAGGGACTAGTTTACAATGAGCAGTTCTTC; CDR3aa: CASTGQGLVYNEQFF
d_gene: NA; v_gene: TRBV20-1; j_gene: TRBJ1-2; abundance: NA; CDR3nt: TGCAGTGCAGGCGAAGGGCTCGATGGCTACACCTTC; CDR3aa: CSAGEGLDGYTF
d_gene: NA; v_gene: TRBV7-6; j_gene: TRBJ2-7; abundance: NA; CDR3nt: TGTGCCAGCAGCTGGGAGTCGGGCGGCTCCTACGAGCAGTACTTC; CDR3aa: CASSWESGGSYEQYF
d_gene: NA; v_gene: TRBV7-9; j_gene: TRBJ2-7; abundance: few; CDR3nt: TGTGCCAGCAGCTTAGCTCTCACCTACGAGCAGTACTTC; CDR3aa: CASSLALTYEQYF
d_gene: TRBD1; v_gene: TRBV10-3; j_gene: TRBJ2-3; abundance: few; CDR3nt: TGTGCCACCCGACAGGGGGTAGGAGATACGCAGTATTTT; CDR3aa: CATRQGVGDTQYF
d_gene: NA; v_gene: TRBV12-3/TRBV12-4; j_gene: TRBJ2-7; abundance: few; CDR3nt: TGTGCCAGCAGTTTACAGGGTCTCGAGCAGTACTTC; CDR3aa: CASSLQGLEQYF
d_gene: NA; v_gene: TRBV2; j_gene: TRBJ2-5; abundance: few; CDR3nt: TGTGCCAGCACCGGACGCAAAGAAGAGACCCAGTACTTC; CDR3aa: CASTGRKEETQYF
d_gene: TRBD1; v_gene: TRBV20-1; j_gene: TRBJ2-7; abundance: many; CDR3nt: TGCAGTGCAAGACAGGGCTACGAGCAGTACTTC; CDR3aa: CSARQGYEQYF
d_gene: TRBD2; v_gene: TRBV20-1; j_gene: TRBJ2-2; abundance: few; CDR3nt: TGCAGTGCTAGAGAAGCGGGAGAGGACACCGGGGAGCTGTTTTTT; CDR3aa: CSAREAGEDTGELFF